Below are 10 T cell receptor beta chains sequenced from a single sample in a study of vaccination and CD4 T cells after COVID-19. Noted treatment: 10-day PBMC culture with coronavirus spike peptide pools or control peptides (ViraFEST assay). No antigen is known for these receptors. An Oncomine TCR Beta short-read assay was used to sequence the DNA from cultured CD4+ T cells. TCRdb analysed the PCR reads with MiXCR anew, one entry per CDR3 protein. The sample shows more than 15,000 distinct CDR3 sequences, 45% to 65% of them seen only once. The sequencing here drew on cultured CD4+ T cells from blood, taken after SARS-CoV-2 vaccination. Receptors originate from a human donor with COVID-19.

The CDR3 region is CASSPRRDSGAETQYF. CDR3 nucleotides: TGTGCCAGCAGCCCGCGCCGGGACTCAGGCGCGGAGACCCAGTACTTC. The gene calls are TRBV5-4 and TRBJ2-5; D is perhaps TRBD2 (6 bases). Trimming stripped 4 bases from V and 5 bases from J, with 21 bases between. Germline V gene data show CDR1 as SGHNT and CDR2 as YYREEE (reference sequence). The CDR3 spans 16 residues.

The chain combines TRBV25-1 with TRBJ2-1; 10 nucleotides agree with TRBD2. The length of the CDR3 is 16 residues. V dropped 1 base and J dropped 7; count of bases not matched to a gene: 7. Germline V gene sequence: CDR1 MGHDK, CDR2 SYGVNS. This chain's CDR3 is CASSESGAGGVNEQFF. In nucleotides, the CDR3 is TGTGCCAGCAGTGAATCGGGAGCGGGGGGGGTAAATGAGCAGTTCTTC.

The chain is built from TRBV7-9 and TRBJ1-3; D gene unclear. The CDR3 spans 16 residues. Germline V gene sequence: CDR1 SEHNR, CDR2 FQNEAQ (reference sequence). Deletions cut 5 bases from V and 4 bases from J, with 18 bases between. This chain's CDR3 is CASSPGPSGAGNTIYF. The CDR3 DNA follows: TGTGCCAGCAGCCCTGGACCGAGCGGTGCCGGAAACACCATATATTTT. Supplemented by reference TRBV7-9 and TRBJ1-3, the full variable domain reads DTGVSQNPRHKITKRGQNVTFRCDPISEHNRLYWYRQTLGQGPEFLTYFQNEAQLEKSRLLSDRFSAERPKGSFSTLEIQRTEQGDSAMYLCASSPGPSGAGNTIYFGEGSWLTVV.

This clonotype was counted only a few times. The chain carries TRBV15 and TRBJ2-2, with TRBD2 matching 8 bases. CDR1 is LNHNV and CDR2 is YYDKDF in the germline V gene (reference sequence). V lost 3 bases to trimming and J lost 7 bases; unmatched junction nucleotides: 7. The CDR3 contains 15 residues. CDR3 sequence: CATSSGGAEVGELFF. The CDR3 region has the DNA TGTGCCACCAGCAGCGGGGGGGCTGAAGTCGGGGAGCTGTTTTTT.

The chain has TRBV6-1 and TRBJ1-6; D is possibly TRBD1 (6 bases). The CDR3 is made up of 14 amino acids. Germline values: CDR1 MNHNS, CDR2 SASEGT. Between the trimmed V and J ends, which lost 5 bases and 8 bases, there was a span of 13 bases. CDR3 bases: TGTGCCAGCAGTCCGGGACAAGGCCATTCACCCCTCCACTTT. It is translated as CASSPGQGHSPLHF.

This chain uses TRBV2 with TRBJ2-2; 10 bases align to TRBD2. Germline trimming cut 8 bases from V and 6 bases from J; bases unmatched to any gene: 12. CDR1 SNHLY and CDR2 FYNNEI come from the germline V gene. The CDR3 is 16 amino acids. Here the CDR3 DNA reads TGTGCCAGCTCTAGCGGGGGCGGGGGAGCTTCCGGGGAGCTGTTTTTT. Translating it yields CASSSGGGGASGELFF.

This clonotype was counted only a few times. The chain employs TRBV6-2 or TRBV6-3 and TRBJ2-7; D is possibly TRBD1 (5 bases). Per germline, CDR1 MNHEY and CDR2 SVGEGT. This CDR3 has 17 residues. V lost 2 bases to trimming and J lost 1 base, with 18 bases between them. CDR3 coding DNA: TGTGCCAGCAGTTACCCTAACCCGCCCAGGGCGTCCTACGAGCAGTACTTC. Amino acids: CASSYPNPPRASYEQYF.

This clonotype was seen only a few times. V is TRBV6-1 and J is TRBJ1-6; weak D call: TRBD1 (5 bases). CDR1 and CDR2 (germline): MNHNS, SASEGT. The CDR3 is 17 residues long. V shed 6 bases and J shed 8 bases, with 23 bases lying between them. This chain's CDR3 is CASRHPVGGTRYSPLHF. The DNA of the CDR3 is TGTGCCAGCAGGCACCCCGTTGGGGGGACGAGGTATTCACCCCTCCACTTT.

This clonotype was recorded a few times. The chain recombines TRBV28 with TRBJ1-5; D ambiguous. The CDR3 is 13 residues long. Per the germline V gene, CDR1 is MDHEN and CDR2 is SYDVKM. With 2 bases removed from V and 2 bases from J, the gap between germline ends came to 4 bases. CDR3: CASSLLGNQPQHF. The CDR3, as DNA: TGTGCCAGCAGTTTACTTGGCAATCAGCCCCAGCATTTT.

This clonotype was seen a few times. This chain uses TRBV6-5 with TRBJ2-2; a weak D match, TRBD1 (6 bases). Trimming stripped 2 bases from V and 7 bases from J, with 11 bases between. Germline CDR1 reads MNHEY; CDR2 reads SVGAGI. The CDR3 sequence is 14 residues long. The CDR3 region is CASSYQNRDGELFF. The DNA for the CDR3 is TGTGCCAGCAGTTACCAAAACAGGGACGGGGAGCTGTTTTTT.